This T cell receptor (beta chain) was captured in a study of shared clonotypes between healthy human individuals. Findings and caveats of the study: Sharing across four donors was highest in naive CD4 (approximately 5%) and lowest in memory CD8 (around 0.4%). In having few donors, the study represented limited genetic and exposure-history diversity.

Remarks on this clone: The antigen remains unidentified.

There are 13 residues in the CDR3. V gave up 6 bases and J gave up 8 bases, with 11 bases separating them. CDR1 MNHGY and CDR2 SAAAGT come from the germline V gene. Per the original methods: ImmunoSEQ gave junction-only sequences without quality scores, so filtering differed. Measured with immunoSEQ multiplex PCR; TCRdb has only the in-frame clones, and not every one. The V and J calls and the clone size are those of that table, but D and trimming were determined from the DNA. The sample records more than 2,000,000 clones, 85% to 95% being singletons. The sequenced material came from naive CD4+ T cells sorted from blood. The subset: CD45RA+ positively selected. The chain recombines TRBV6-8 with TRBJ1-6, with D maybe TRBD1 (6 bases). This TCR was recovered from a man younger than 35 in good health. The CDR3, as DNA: TGTGCCAGCAGCTACAGGGAGCATTCACCCCTCCACTTT. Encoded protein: CASSYREHSPLHF.